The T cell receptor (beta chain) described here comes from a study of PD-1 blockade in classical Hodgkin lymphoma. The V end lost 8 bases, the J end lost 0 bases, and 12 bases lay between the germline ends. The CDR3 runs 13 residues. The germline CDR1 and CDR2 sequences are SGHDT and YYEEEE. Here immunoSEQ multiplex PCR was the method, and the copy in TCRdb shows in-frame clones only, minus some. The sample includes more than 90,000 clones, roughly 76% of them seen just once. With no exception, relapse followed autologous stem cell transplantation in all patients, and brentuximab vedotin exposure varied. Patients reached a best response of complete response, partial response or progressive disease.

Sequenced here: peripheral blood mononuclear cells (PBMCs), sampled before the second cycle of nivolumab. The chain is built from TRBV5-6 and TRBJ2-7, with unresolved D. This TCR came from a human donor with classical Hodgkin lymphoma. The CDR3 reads CASARLISYEQYF. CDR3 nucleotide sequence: TGTGCCAGTGCCAGATTAATCTCCTACGAGCAGTACTTC.